The 5 T cell receptor beta chains given below trace back to one sample, sequenced in a study of blood T cell repertoires in COVID-19. Some clones are missing from TCRdb's copy, which holds only in-frame ones; the method was immunoSEQ multiplex PCR. Of about 210,000 clones in the sample, 90% to 95% were seen once. Specimen: peripheral blood. The source is a man aged 30 to 45 with acute or convalescent COVID-19.

The gene calls are TRBV7-6 and TRBJ2-2; D may be TRBD1 (6 bases). The V gene lost 2 bases and the J gene lost 5 bases, with 12 bases spanning the gap. This CDR3 has 15 amino acids. Germline CDR1 SGHVS, CDR2 FNYEAQ. CDR3 in DNA: TGTGCCAGCAGCTTAACGCAGGGGCGAACCGGGGAGCTGTTTTTT. Translation: CASSLTQGRTGELFF.

J is TRBJ1-1 and V is TRBV7-2; no definite D call. Germline CDR1 and CDR2: SGHTA and FQGNSA. The CDR3 runs 16 residues. Between the trimmed V and J ends, which lost 5 bases and 1 base, there was a span of 17 bases. The CDR3 coding sequence is TGTGCCAGCAGCCACTCGGGGAGGGTCAGGAACACTGAAGCTTTCTTT. Its protein is CASSHSGRVRNTEAFF. Filled out from reference TRBV7-2 and TRBJ1-1, the complete variable domain reads GAGVSQSPSNKVTEKGKDVELRCDPISGHTALYWYRQSLGQGLEFLIYFQGNSAPDKSGLPSDRFSAERTGGSVSTLTIQRTQQEDSAVYLCASSHSGRVRNTEAFFGQGTRLTVV.

The gene calls are TRBV11-3 and TRBJ2-3, with a possible D match to TRBD2 (6 bases). There are 16 residues in the CDR3. Trimming cost V 3 bases and J 2 bases, with 15 bases left between them. Looked up from germline, CDR1 is SGHNT and CDR2 is YENEEA. CDR3 DNA: TGTGCCAGCAGCTTCGGGGCTAGCGATAACACAGATACGCAGTATTTT. Translation: CASSFGASDNTDTQYF.

The chain employs TRBV12-3 or TRBV12-4 and TRBJ2-3; D unresolved. Trimming took 8 bases from V and 0 from J, leaving 9 bases between them. This CDR3 has 13 residues. The CDR3 DNA sequence: TGTGCCAGCGCCCAGATGAGCACAGATACGCAGTATTTT. This gives the protein CASAQMSTDTQYF.

The V and J genes are TRBV28 and TRBJ1-2, with TRBD1 as a possible D gene (6 bases). This CDR3 contains 15 residues. The germline V gene has CDR1 MDHEN and CDR2 SYDVKM. V gave up 2 bases and J gave up 2 bases, with 12 bases separating them. CDR3: CASSLQGPLNYGYTF. DNA of the CDR3: TGTGCCAGCAGTTTACAGGGGCCCCTCAACTATGGCTACACCTTC.